The 25 T cell receptor beta chains given below trace back to one sample, sequenced in a study of T-cell memory formation after mild COVID-19. One entry per CDR3 protein results from TCRdb running MiXCR on the 5' RACE reads. The repertoire holds about 270,000 distinct CDR3 sequences, with over 15% as singletons. The sequenced sample was PBMCs or a T cell subset sorted from them (not recorded which). These receptors were collected from a man aged 18-30 years who had mild COVID-19 (a few samples of this study predate the infection). Cell type and time point are not known.

Only a few counts were recorded for this clonotype. V is TRBV28 and J is TRBJ1-2; perhaps TRBD1 as D (5 bases). Per the germline V gene, CDR1 is MDHEN and CDR2 is SYDVKM. The V gene lost 7 bases and the J gene lost 4 bases, with 16 bases spanning the gap. There are 14 residues in the CDR3. This CDR3 is CASISGGGLYGYTF. The CDR3 coding sequence is TGTGCCAGCATTTCGGGGGGAGGCCTCTATGGCTACACCTTC.

This chain connects TRBV5-4 to TRBJ2-2, with a tentative D call TRBD1 (5 bases). Germline V lookup: CDR1 SGHNT, CDR2 YYREEE (reference sequence). The CDR3 has 14 residues. Trimming left V 4 bases short and J 7 bases short, with 14 bases between. The CDR3 reads CASSANRKGGELFF. CDR3 sequence (DNA): TGTGCCAGCAGCGCGAACAGGAAGGGCGGGGAGCTGTTTTTT.

This clonotype has only a few counts. The rearrangement uses TRBV7-2 and TRBJ2-1, with TRBD1 matching 9 bases. The junction had 15 bases not matched to a gene; V was cut back by 5 bases and J by 10 bases. Germline CDR1 and CDR2: SGHTA and FQGNSA. CDR3 length equals 16 residues. CDR3 DNA sequence: TGTGCCAGCAGCCTGCCCGGGACAGGGCCCTTAGGGGAGCAGTTCTTC. Translating it yields CASSLPGTGPLGEQFF. Drawing the rest from reference TRBV7-2 and TRBJ2-1, the complete variable domain is GAGVSQSPSNKVTEKGKDVELRCDPISGHTALYWYRQSLGQGLEFLIYFQGNSAPDKSGLPSDRFSAERTGGSVSTLTIQRTQQEDSAVYLCASSLPGTGPLGEQFFGPGTRLTVL.

The V and J genes are TRBV10-3 and TRBJ2-5; 8 bases are a match to TRBD2. The CDR3 spans 15 residues. The germline V gene has CDR1 ENHRY and CDR2 SYGVKD. V lost 5 bases, J lost 3 bases, and 8 bases stayed unmatched. This CDR3 is CAISSSLADEETQYF. CDR3 in DNA: TGTGCCATCAGTTCTTCACTAGCGGACGAAGAGACCCAGTACTTC.

This clonotype was detected only a few times. The chain links TRBV11-3 to TRBJ1-5; D gene unclear. V dropped 2 bases and J dropped 7 bases, with 15 bases sitting between them. The germline CDR1 and CDR2 sequences are SGHNT and YENEEA. This CDR3 has 15 amino acids. The CDR3 spells CASSLSAFGIQPQHF. Written as DNA, the CDR3 is TGTGCCAGCAGCTTAAGTGCGTTCGGAATCCAGCCCCAGCATTTT.

In this sample, this clonotype turned up a few times. V is TRBV3-1 and J is TRBJ2-1; weak D call: TRBD1 (6 bases). V was pared by 4 bases and J by 10 bases, with 8 bases between. The CDR3 contains 11 residues. Germline CDR1 is LGHDT and CDR2 is YNNKEL (reference sequence). CDR3 loop: CASSPGTEQFF. The CDR3, as DNA: TGTGCCAGCAGCCCCGGGACAGAGCAGTTCTTC.

The rearrangement links TRBV4-2 to TRBJ2-5; 9 nucleotides align to TRBD2. V trimming: 2 bases; J trimming: 2 bases; junction bases outside the gene matches: 3. CDR3 length: 15 amino acids. The germline V gene has CDR1 LGHNA and CDR2 YNFKEQ. CDR3 bases: TGTGCCAGCAGCCAAAGGCTAGCGGGGCAAGAGACCCAGTACTTC. Its protein is CASSQRLAGQETQYF.

V usage is TRBV6-2 or TRBV6-3 and J usage is TRBJ2-7, with 8 bases aligning to TRBD2. This CDR3 spans 17 amino acids. Germline V gene sequence: CDR1 MNHEY, CDR2 SVGEGT. Unmatched junction bases numbered 9, after V lost 2 bases and J lost 0 bases. The CDR3: CASSYPRVAGISYEQYF. The CDR3 DNA reads as TGTGCCAGCAGTTACCCACGGGTAGCGGGGATCTCCTACGAGCAGTACTTC.

This clonotype has ten or more counts. The chain couples TRBV6-2 or TRBV6-3 to TRBJ2-7, with a weak D call TRBD1 (6 bases). Germline CDR1 reads MNHEY; CDR2 reads SVGEGT. This CDR3 spans 12 amino acids. V was shortened by 4 bases and J by 6 bases, with 10 bases between the two germline ends. The CDR3 DNA is TGTGCCAGCAGTTCGGACAGCCGCGAGCAGTACTTC. It is translated as CASSSDSREQYF.

Ten or more counts support this clonotype. The rearrangement uses TRBV24-1 and TRBJ1-1, with D maybe TRBD1 (5 bases). This CDR3 has 13 residues. V shed 7 bases and J shed 6 bases, with 14 bases lying between them. Germline loops: CDR1 KGHDR, CDR2 SFDVKD. The CDR3 sequence: CATRSRVGAEAFF. The CDR3 bases are TGTGCCACCAGGTCGCGGGTAGGGGCTGAAGCTTTCTTT.

The chain uses TRBV4-1 and TRBJ2-1; the match to TRBD2 covers 7 bases. V lost 1 base and J lost 4; bases outside the gene matches: 7. This CDR3 is built from 16 residues. In germline, CDR1 is MGHRA, CDR2 YSYEKL. The CDR3 is CASSQATSGVYNEQFF. The CDR3 coding sequence is TGCGCCAGCAGCCAAGCTACCAGCGGGGTTTACAATGAGCAGTTCTTC.

This clonotype was seen a few times. V gene TRBV9 combines with J gene TRBJ2-7, with TRBD2 matching over 9 bases. Per germline, CDR1 SGDLS and CDR2 YYNGEE. J was trimmed by 8 bases and V by 4 bases; bases with no gene match: 7. The CDR3 loop spans 13 amino acids. The CDR3 nucleotides are TGTGCCAGCAGCCCGATGACTAGCGGCCAGCAGTACTTC. This gives the protein CASSPMTSGQQYF.

This clonotype was seen more than once but under ten times. The chain has TRBV11-2 and TRBJ2-6; 7 bases agree with TRBD1. CDR1 is SGHAT and CDR2 is FQNNGV in the germline V gene. The CDR3 length is 17 residues. V dropped 1 base and J dropped 4; count of bases not matched to a gene: 7. The CDR3 reads CASSLAGGAAGANVLTF. Written as DNA, the CDR3 is TGTGCCAGCAGCTTAGCAGGGGGAGCTGCCGGGGCCAACGTCCTGACTTTC. Complete variable domain (other parts from reference TRBV11-2 and TRBJ2-6): EAGVAQSPRYKIIEKRQSVAFWCNPISGHATLYWYQQILGQGPKLLIQFQNNGVVDDSQLPKDRFSAERLKGVDSTLKIQPAKLEDSAVYLCASSLAGGAAGANVLTFGAGSRLTVL.

In this sample, this clonotype turned up a few times. The chain recombines TRBV5-1 with TRBJ2-3; 7 bases align to TRBD1. Unmatched junction bases numbered 5, after V lost 4 bases and J lost 0 bases. Germline CDR1 is SGHRS and CDR2 is YFSETQ. This CDR3 is built from 15 residues. In DNA form, the CDR3 reads TGCGCCAGCAGCCCGACAGGGCTGAGCACAGATACGCAGTATTTT. Translation gives CASSPTGLSTDTQYF.

The sample holds a few counts of this clonotype. The J gene is TRBJ1-1, the V gene TRBV20-1, with D possibly TRBD1 on 5 matching bases. The CDR3 covers 14 residues. Per germline, CDR1 DFQATT and CDR2 SNEGSKA (reference sequence). V was shortened by 0 bases and J by 1 base, with 9 bases between the two germline ends. CDR3 nucleotide sequence: TGCAGTGCTAGAGATCTGGGACCGAACACTGAAGCTTTCTTT. Translation gives CSARDLGPNTEAFF.

J is TRBJ2-3 and V is TRBV28; no clear D gene. CDR3 size: 14 residues. With 6 bases removed from V and 0 bases from J, the gap between germline ends came to 10 bases. CDR1 MDHEN and CDR2 SYDVKM come from the germline V gene. Written as DNA, the CDR3 is TGTGCCAGCAGCTGGTGGCAGAGCACAGATACGCAGTATTTT. Residues: CASSWWQSTDTQYF. Supplemented by reference TRBV28 and TRBJ2-3, the full variable domain reads DVKVTQSSRYLVKRTGEKVFLECVQDMDHENMFWYRQDPGLGLRLIYFSYDVKMKEKGDIPEGYSVSREKKERFSLILESASTNQTSMYLCASSWWQSTDTQYFGPGTRLTVL.

The chain links TRBV7-2 to TRBJ2-5, with 7 bases that match TRBD1. V trimming: 1 base; J trimming: 6 bases; junction bases outside the gene matches: 11. CDR1 is SGHTA and CDR2 is FQGNSA in the germline V gene. The CDR3 has 16 residues. The CDR3 sequence is CASSLGAGGMDKTQYF. The CDR3 coding sequence is TGTGCCAGCAGCTTAGGAGCAGGGGGAATGGATAAGACCCAGTACTTC. Supplemented by reference TRBV7-2 and TRBJ2-5, the full variable domain reads GAGVSQSPSNKVTEKGKDVELRCDPISGHTALYWYRQSLGQGLEFLIYFQGNSAPDKSGLPSDRFSAERTGGSVSTLTIQRTQQEDSAVYLCASSLGAGGMDKTQYFGPGTRLLVL.

This clonotype was counted at least ten times. This chain joins TRBV20-1 and TRBJ2-5, with a tentative D call TRBD2 (6 bases). Germline CDR1 is DFQATT and CDR2 is SNEGSKA (reference sequence). V dropped 3 bases and J dropped 3 bases, with 17 bases sitting between them. There are 15 residues in the CDR3. The CDR3 region is CSARTGGSFEETQYF. The DNA of the CDR3 is TGCAGTGCTAGGACTGGGGGGAGTTTTGAAGAGACCCAGTACTTC.

There are many counts of this clonotype. The rearrangement links TRBV7-9 to TRBJ2-5; the D gene is possibly TRBD2 (5 bases). The CDR3 covers 14 residues. Trimming stripped 5 bases from V and 0 bases from J, with 10 bases between. Germline CDR1 and CDR2: SEHNR and FQNEAQ (reference sequence). The CDR3 here is CASSTTGYQETQYF. In DNA form, the CDR3 reads TGTGCCAGCAGCACAACGGGGTACCAAGAGACCCAGTACTTC.

This clonotype showed up just once. The V call is TRBV6-1, the J call TRBJ2-1, with D possibly called TRBD1 or TRBD2 (5 bases each). The germline V and J ends were trimmed by 6 bases and 8 bases, with 14 bases remaining between them. The CDR3 consists of 13 residues. Germline assignment: CDR1 MNHNS and CDR2 SASEGT. CDR3 DNA sequence: TGTGCCAGCAGGAACCGGGGCACGGATGAGCAGTTCTTC. Translation: CASRNRGTDEQFF.

The rearrangement joins TRBV7-2 to TRBJ1-5; D unclear. CDR1 SGHTA and CDR2 FQGNSA come from the germline V gene. This CDR3 comprises 16 residues. Trimming removed 1 base at V and 0 bases at J, with 10 bases between. CDR3 in amino acids: CASSLVVGYSNQPQHF. CDR3 sequence (DNA): TGTGCCAGCAGCTTAGTGGTGGGTTATAGCAATCAGCCCCAGCATTTT.

The V gene is TRBV20-1, the J gene TRBJ2-5, with D possibly matching TRBD1 (6 bases). Germline V gene lookup returns CDR1 DFQATT and CDR2 SNEGSKA (reference sequence). The CDR3 has 14 amino acids. Trimming pared 3 bases from V and 5 bases from J, leaving 16 bases between. In DNA, the CDR3 is TGCAGTGCTAGCCGAGGGGGAGTTTTCGAGACCCAGTACTTC. This codes for CSASRGGVFETQYF.

This clonotype has just a few counts. The V gene is TRBV12-3 or TRBV12-4, the J gene TRBJ2-1; tentative D call: TRBD2 (6 bases). CDR3 length equals 15 residues. Trimming took off 5 bases at V and 6 bases at J, with 17 bases between the two ends. The DNA of the CDR3 is TGTGCCAGCAGTCCATCCAGCGGGCACTTCAATGAGCAGTTCTTC. It translates to CASSPSSGHFNEQFF.

For the CDR3, the DNA is TGTGCCAGCAGCCCTTCTCCTTCTAGCGGCTCCTACAATGAGCAGTTCTTC. This gives the protein CASSPSPSSGSYNEQFF. The chain carries TRBV5-8 and TRBJ2-1; 7 nucleotides agree with TRBD2. V gave up 4 bases and J gave up 0 bases; unmatched junction bases: 10. CDR3 length: 17 amino acids. The germline V gene has CDR1 SGHTS and CDR2 YDEGEE.

This clonotype was detected ten times or more. V usage is TRBV27 and J usage is TRBJ2-3; 8 bases align to TRBD1. The V gene's germline CDR1 is MNHEY and CDR2 SMNVEV (reference sequence). The CDR3 totals 18 residues. Losses at the gene ends were 3 bases for V and 1 base for J; bases not matched to a gene: 12. The CDR3 region is CASSFGQGWAGGTDTQYF. The CDR3 nucleotides read TGTGCCAGCAGTTTCGGACAGGGTTGGGCGGGCGGCACAGATACGCAGTATTTT.